This T cell receptor beta chain was recovered during a study of control samples from healthy donors and cancer patients. The repertoire was sequenced with immunoSEQ multiplex PCR; TCRdb's copy has only in-frame clones and lacks some. The data contain just under 65,000 clones, roughly 85% of them singletons. V lost 2 bases to trimming and J lost 0 bases, with 3 bases between them. Germline V gene lookup returns CDR1 MNHEY and CDR2 SMNVEV (reference sequence). The CDR3 has 13 residues. The receptor's source is a man aged 35-49 years in good health. Sequenced input: blood. The gene calls are TRBV27 and TRBJ2-3; unclear D gene. The DNA of the CDR3 is TGTGCCAGCAGTTTAGGTAGCACAGATACGCAGTATTTT. Translation: CASSLGSTDTQYF.